These 26 T cell receptor beta chains were sequenced from one sample in a study of blood T cell repertoires in COVID-19. Data came from immunoSEQ multiplex PCR; TCRdb stores just in-frame clones and leaves some out. The sample lists approximately 270,000 clones; almost 90% were seen once. The sample comprised peripheral blood. These receptors came from a man older than 75 with acute or convalescent COVID-19.

The V and J genes are TRBV3-1 (or the pseudogene TRBV3-2) and TRBJ2-5; 8 nucleotides agree with TRBD2. CDR3 length equals 15 residues. Germline values: CDR1 LGHDT, CDR2 YNNKEL (reference sequence). Trimming took 3 bases from V and 6 from J; bases not matched to a gene: 9. CDR3 loop: CASSQQAGALKTQYF. The CDR3 DNA is TGTGCCAGCAGCCAGCAAGCGGGAGCGTTGAAGACCCAGTACTTC.

The V and J genes are TRBV5-5 and TRBJ1-2; 7 nucleotides agree with TRBD1. With 4 bases clipped from V and 4 bases from J, the junction kept 19 bases outside the gene matches. In germline, CDR1 is SGHKS, CDR2 YYEKEE (reference sequence). This CDR3 has 18 residues. CDR3 region: CASSRDQGVSISGYGYTF. CDR3 DNA sequence: TGTGCCAGCAGCCGGGATCAGGGGGTATCCATTTCAGGCTATGGCTACACCTTC.

The chain links TRBV5-6 to TRBJ1-1; perhaps TRBD1 as D (5 bases). From germline, CDR1 is SGHDT and CDR2 YYEEEE. The ends were cut back, 2 bases at V and 8 bases at J, with 10 bases in the middle. The CDR3 is 12 residues long. The CDR3 is CASSFGGAEAFF. CDR3 nucleotide sequence: TGTGCCAGCAGCTTTGGAGGGGCGGAAGCTTTCTTT.

The V gene is TRBV9, the J gene TRBJ2-5, with 16 bases matching TRBD2. Germline-derived CDR1 and CDR2 are SGDLS and YYNGEE. This CDR3 contains 17 residues. Unmatched junction bases numbered 7, after V lost 4 bases and J lost 4 bases. CDR3 amino acids: CASSIGTSGGARETQYF. In DNA, the CDR3 is TGTGCCAGCAGCATAGGGACTAGCGGGGGGGCCCGAGAGACCCAGTACTTC. Full variable domain (outside the CDR3, taken from reference TRBV9 and TRBJ2-5): DSGVTQTPKHLITATGQRVTLRCSPRSGDLSVYWYQQSLDQGLQFLIQYYNGEERAKGNILERFSAQQFPDLHSELNLSSLELGDSALYFCASSIGTSGGARETQYFGPGTRLLVL.

This clone was found a few times. This chain connects TRBV20-1 to TRBJ1-6; D is possibly TRBD1 (6 bases). V lost 3 bases, J lost 8 bases, and 14 bases lay in between. This CDR3 region has 14 residues. From germline, CDR1 is DFQATT and CDR2 SNEGSKA (reference sequence). The CDR3 DNA sequence: TGCAGTGCTAGTCGACAGGTTGACGATTCACCCCTCCACTTT. Translated, it gives CSASRQVDDSPLHF.

This clone was observed a single time. The chain combines TRBV2 with TRBJ2-2, with TRBD2 identical over 10 bases. The trim removed 11 bases at V and 2 bases at J, leaving 5 bases unmatched. This CDR3 has 14 amino acids. Germline V lookup: CDR1 SNHLY, CDR2 FYNNEI. Written as DNA, the CDR3 is TGTGCCGAGGGGACTAGCGTAAACACCGGGGAGCTGTTTTTT. Translation gives CAEGTSVNTGELFF.

The chain combines TRBV28 with TRBJ1-1, with D unclear. This CDR3 comprises 13 residues. Germline CDR1 MDHEN, CDR2 SYDVKM. With 6 bases removed from V and 0 bases from J, the gap between germline ends came to 8 bases. In DNA form, the CDR3 reads TGTGCCAGCAGAACGACTCTGAACACTGAAGCTTTCTTT. Encoded protein: CASRTTLNTEAFF.

This rearrangement joins TRBV9 to TRBJ2-7; 10 positions agree with TRBD1. The CDR3 loop spans 15 amino acids. Per germline, CDR1 SGDLS and CDR2 YYNGEE. Trimming took 0 bases from V and 3 from J; bases not matched to a gene: 3. The CDR3: CASSVGGQGNYEQYF. DNA for the CDR3: TGTGCCAGCAGCGTAGGGGGACAGGGGAACTACGAGCAGTACTTC.

The chain joins TRBV5-4 to TRBJ1-1; D uncertain. V shed 2 bases and J shed 1 base, with 9 bases lying between them. Germline CDR1 and CDR2: SGHNT and YYREEE (reference sequence). CDR3 length: 14 amino acids. CDR3 nucleotides: TGTGCCAGCAGCTTCGACTCCCGGAACACTGAAGCTTTCTTT. It specifies CASSFDSRNTEAFF.

The chain links TRBV5-1 to TRBJ2-7, with 9 bases fitting TRBD2. Unmatched junction bases numbered 6, after V lost 3 bases and J lost 2 bases. There are 15 residues in the CDR3. Germline CDR1 is SGHRS and CDR2 is YFSETQ. CDR3 residues: CASSSGTSPAYEQYF. In DNA, the CDR3 is TGCGCCAGCAGCTCCGGGACTAGCCCCGCCTACGAGCAGTACTTC.

This chain joins TRBV16 and TRBJ1-3, with D possibly matching TRBD1 (5 bases). The CDR3 totals 15 residues. V lost 3 bases and J lost 2, with 11 bases in between. In germline, CDR1 is KGHSY, CDR2 FQNENV. CDR3 coding DNA: TGTGCCAGCAGCCATCGGGGGAATACTGGAAACACCATATATTTT. Translation: CASSHRGNTGNTIYF.

The chain has TRBV5-6 and TRBJ1-6; no clear D gene. In germline, CDR1 is SGHDT, CDR2 YYEEEE. V was clipped by 4 bases and J by 8 bases, with 16 bases between them. The CDR3 length is 15 residues. This chain's CDR3 is CASSKRQTIHSPLHF. In DNA form, the CDR3 reads TGTGCCAGCAGCAAACGTCAGACAATCCATTCACCCCTCCACTTT.

The chain recombines TRBV6-6 with TRBJ2-7; 10 bases are shared with TRBD2. Trimming took 2 bases from V and 4 from J; bases not matched to a gene: 5. Germline loops: CDR1 MNHNY, CDR2 SVGAGI (reference sequence). The CDR3 length is 15 residues. The CDR3 sequence: CASSYEAGGLYEQYF. Written as DNA, the CDR3 is TGTGCCAGCAGTTACGAAGCGGGAGGGTTGTACGAGCAGTACTTC.

The chain combines TRBV28 with TRBJ1-5; TRBD1 matches at 7 bases. This CDR3 has 14 amino acids. CDR1 and CDR2 from the germline V gene are MDHEN and SYDVKM. After removal of 3 bases from V and 5 bases from J, the junction contained 4 bases not matched to a gene. The CDR3 region is CASSLRGPYQPQHF. DNA for the CDR3: TGTGCCAGCAGTTTGAGGGGGCCGTATCAGCCCCAGCATTTT.

This clone has just a few counts. The rearrangement joins TRBV5-4 to TRBJ1-4, with 7 bases aligning to TRBD1. The V and J ends lost 0 bases and 8 bases, in that order; junction bases with no gene match: 7. Looked up from germline, CDR1 is SGHNT and CDR2 is YYREEE (reference sequence). This CDR3 has 15 amino acids. The chain's CDR3 is CASSLETGTVEKLFF. In DNA, the CDR3 is TGTGCCAGCAGCTTGGAGACAGGGACGGTAGAAAAACTGTTTTTT.

This clone has a single count. The chain has TRBV28 and TRBJ2-2; no definite D call. Trimming cost V 7 bases and J 13 bases, with 13 bases left between them. The germline V gene encodes CDR1 MDHEN and CDR2 SYDVKM. The CDR3 totals 11 residues. The CDR3 here is CASTSSISLFF. The DNA for the CDR3 is TGTGCCAGCACTAGTTCTATTTCGCTGTTTTTT.

The chain employs TRBV9 and TRBJ1-1; D perhaps matches TRBD1 (5 bases). CDR1 is SGDLS, CDR2 YYNGEE, per germline. The CDR3 has 13 residues. V was trimmed by 0 bases and J by 7 bases, leaving 10 bases between them. CDR3 region: CASSVAGMGEAFF. The CDR3 DNA sequence: TGTGCCAGCAGCGTAGCAGGGATGGGTGAAGCTTTCTTT.

This clone turned up a few times. The V and J genes are TRBV11-2 and TRBJ2-7; the match to TRBD1 covers 9 bases. CDR1 is SGHAT and CDR2 is FQNNGV in the germline V gene. Trimming at V came to 4 bases and at J to 0 bases, leaving 7 bases not matched to a gene. This CDR3 contains 16 residues. As DNA, the CDR3 is TGTGCCAGCAGCTCAGCCTTGGGACAGGGCTCCTACGAGCAGTACTTC. Translation gives CASSSALGQGSYEQYF.

The V and J genes are TRBV24-1 and TRBJ2-5; D gene uncertain. CDR1 is KGHDR and CDR2 is SFDVKD in the germline V gene. Deletions cut 3 bases from V and 7 bases from J, with 14 bases between. The CDR3 is made up of 14 amino acids. The CDR3 is CATSDPRAGGTQYF. The DNA of the CDR3 is TGTGCCACCAGTGATCCCCGAGCCGGCGGGACCCAGTACTTC.

The rearrangement uses TRBV7-9 and TRBJ1-2, with 7 bases that match TRBD1. The J segment lost 13 bases and the V segment lost 5 bases, leaving 13 bases of the junction unmatched. The CDR3 is 13 residues long. From germline, CDR1 is SEHNR and CDR2 FQNEAQ (reference sequence). The CDR3 DNA sequence: TGTGCCAGCAGCCGTGGGACAGATAAAAGAAGCACCTTC. Translated: CASSRGTDKRSTF.

The genes are TRBV9 and TRBJ1-1, with D perhaps TRBD1 (5 bases). The V and J ends lost 1 base and 4 bases respectively, with 17 bases between them. Per the germline V gene, CDR1 is SGDLS and CDR2 is YYNGEE. This CDR3 region has 16 residues. CDR3 residues: CASSVLPGGAGTEAFF. The DNA for the CDR3 is TGTGCCAGCAGCGTATTGCCCGGAGGGGCGGGCACTGAAGCTTTCTTT.

This rearrangement joins TRBV27 to TRBJ2-2, with TRBD1 identical over 8 bases. V dropped 5 bases and J dropped 5; count of bases not matched to a gene: 7. Germline V gene data show CDR1 as MNHEY and CDR2 as SMNVEV (reference sequence). This CDR3 contains 15 residues. CDR3 DNA sequence: TGTGCCAGCAGTCAATGGACAGGGAGGACCGGGGAGCTGTTTTTT. It codes for CASSQWTGRTGELFF.

The chain is built from TRBV7-2 and TRBJ1-4; D may be TRBD1 (6 bases). The CDR3 consists of 15 residues. CDR1 and CDR2 (germline): SGHTA, FQGNSA. Trimming took off 1 base at V and 7 bases at J, with 13 bases between the two ends. For the CDR3, the DNA is TGTGCCAGCAGCTTAGTGGCCAGGGGCGTTGAAAAACTGTTTTTT. It yields the protein CASSLVARGVEKLFF.

V gene TRBV3-1 (or the pseudogene TRBV3-2) combines with J gene TRBJ2-1, with D uncertain. Germline-derived CDR1 and CDR2 are LGHDT and YNNKEL (reference sequence). V was cut by 3 bases and J by 2 bases, with 14 bases left in between. The CDR3 contains 16 residues. The CDR3 DNA reads TGTGCCAGCAGCCAGATCGGCGGCTTTCCCTACAATGAGCAGTTCTTC. Its protein product is CASSQIGGFPYNEQFF.

The chain has TRBV18 and TRBJ2-3, with TRBD2 as a possible D gene (5 bases). The CDR3 runs to 14 residues. The germline V and J ends were trimmed by 2 bases and 6 bases, with 12 bases remaining between them. Germline V CDR1 and CDR2: KGHSH, LQKENI. The CDR3 is CASSPGRAQDTQYF. The CDR3 bases are TGTGCCAGCTCACCAGGGCGGGCCCAGGATACGCAGTATTTT.

The CDR3: CASSPGRQGLVSPLHF. In DNA form, the CDR3 reads TGTGCCAGCAGCCCTGGTCGCCAGGGACTTGTTTCACCCCTCCACTTT. The V gene is TRBV6-2 or TRBV6-3, the J gene TRBJ1-6, with D perhaps matching TRBD1 (5 bases). Germline loops: CDR1 MNHEY, CDR2 SVGEGT. V was clipped by 6 bases and J by 9 bases, with 21 bases between them. The CDR3 loop spans 16 amino acids.